These 21 T cell receptor beta chains share one sample of origin, sequenced in a study of regulatory T cells in long-lasting Graves disease (dated by TCRdb to about 2021). The library was made by multiplex PCR. Reads for this sample came from an Illumina HiSeq 4000. CDR3 regions were amplified by Arm-PCR with iRepertoire HTBI primers to construct TCR beta libraries. TCRdb passed the public sequencing reads through fastp at Q25 and MiXCR, retaining productive beta sequences. Rows are unified per CDR3 protein, each entry keeping the most common DNA and genes. This sample lists 350,000 to 500,000 distinct CDR3 sequences; 16% were detected once. Around 23% of the sample rests with the top ten. The time point label corresponds to: newly diagnosed GD, antithyroid drugs for less than 3 months. For both TCR sequencing and RNA sequencing, RNA was extracted from PBMCs using TRIzol. These same records also appear under a second study, on T cells in Graves' hyperthyroidism and ophthalmopathy.

The sequenced sample was peripheral blood mononuclear cells (PBMCs), obtained at new diagnosis, from a patient treated with antithyroid drugs. All receptors derive from a woman in her late teens or twenties with Graves disease. Donor details come from another sample of the same person, matched by shared clones.

The chain joins TRBV6-1 to TRBJ2-3, with 10 bases fitting TRBD2. The CDR3 totals 15 residues. V lost 6 bases to trimming and J lost 6 bases; unmatched junction nucleotides: 9. The germline CDR1 and CDR2 sequences are MNHNS and SASEGT. The CDR3 loop is CASSALAGWFDTQYF. Here the CDR3 DNA reads TGTGCCAGCAGCGCACTAGCGGGATGGTTTGATACGCAGTATTTT.

This clonotype has ten or more counts. This chain joins TRBV11-1 and TRBJ2-7, with 9 nucleotides matching TRBD1. J lost 3 bases, V lost 5 bases, and 11 bases had no gene match. Germline CDR1 SGHAT, CDR2 FQDESV (reference sequence). The CDR3 consists of 16 residues. In DNA, the CDR3 is TGTGCCAGCAGCCCCGGGGGGACAGGGAACGGCTACGAGCAGTACTTC. Protein sequence: CASSPGGTGNGYEQYF.

As for this clonotype: Since a much larger clone is just one base distant, this may be a read error. The chain recombines TRBV11-1 with TRBJ2-1, with no clear D. This CDR3 has 11 residues. Trimming took off 5 bases at V and 6 bases at J, with 5 bases between the two ends. Germline lookup yields CDR1 SGHAT and CDR2 FQDESV (reference sequence). The CDR3 region has the DNA TGTGCCAGCAGCGAAACCAATGAGCAGTTCTTC. Its translation is CASSETNEQFF.

This clonotype was detected many times. The rearrangement joins TRBV6-2 or TRBV6-3 to TRBJ1-5; D is unclear. The CDR3 contains 16 residues. Germline V lookup: CDR1 MNHEY, CDR2 SVGEGT. V lost 7 bases to trimming and J lost 1 base, with 17 bases between them. This CDR3 reads CASKLGGSGSNQPQHF. CDR3 bases: TGTGCCAGCAAGCTGGGAGGCTCGGGAAGCAATCAGCCCCAGCATTTT.

The V call is TRBV20-1, the J call TRBJ1-5; TRBD1 might be the D (6 bases). The CDR3 has 14 residues. The V gene's germline CDR1 is DFQATT and CDR2 SNEGSKA (reference sequence). V dropped 5 bases and J dropped 0 bases, with 11 bases sitting between them. This chain's CDR3 is CSAPTGLSNQPQHF. DNA of the CDR3: TGCAGTGCTCCGACAGGACTTAGCAATCAGCCCCAGCATTTT.

This clonotype was counted only a few times. The V gene is TRBV28, the J gene TRBJ2-1, with TRBD2 identical over 11 bases. The V and J ends lost 4 bases and 7 bases, in that order; junction bases with no gene match: 6. This CDR3 has 15 amino acids. Germline assignment: CDR1 MDHEN and CDR2 SYDVKM. The CDR3 reads CASSSVAGGPNEQFF. CDR3 sequence (DNA): TGTGCCAGCAGTTCCGTAGCGGGAGGGCCAAATGAGCAGTTCTTC.

This clonotype was seen ten or more times. The rearrangement uses TRBV7-9 and TRBJ2-4; the D is unclear. Germline V gives CDR1 SEHNR, CDR2 FQNEAQ (reference sequence). V dropped 5 bases and J dropped 2 bases, with 7 bases sitting between them. There are 13 residues in the CDR3. The CDR3 spells CASSPPSKNIQYF. CDR3 nucleotide sequence: TGTGCCAGCAGCCCCCCTTCCAAAAACATTCAGTACTTC.

This clonotype was observed a handful of times. This may come from a read error, since a much larger clone is one base off. Here the CDR3 omits its conserved ending phenylalanine or tryptophan, so a read error is the likely source. The J gene is TRBJ2-7, the V gene TRBV28; D not certain. The CDR3 consists of 12 residues. Between the trimmed V and J ends, which lost 4 bases and 0 bases, there was a span of 4 bases. The germline V gene has CDR1 MDHEN and CDR2 SYDVKM. This CDR3 is CASSSNSYEQYS. The CDR3 coding sequence is TGTGCCAGCAGTTCCAACTCCTACGAGCAGTACTCC.

The table lists this clonotype with many counts. This chain joins TRBV11-3 and TRBJ1-1; 7 nucleotides align to TRBD1. The CDR3 runs to 12 residues. The trim removed 3 bases at V and 9 bases at J, leaving 4 bases unmatched. Germline V gene lookup returns CDR1 SGHNT and CDR2 YENEEA. CDR3 DNA sequence: TGTGCCAGCAGCTTTCAGGGACAGAAAGCTTTCTTT. Translation: CASSFQGQKAFF. Using reference TRBV11-3 and TRBJ1-1 for the parts outside the CDR3, the full variable domain is EAGVVQSPRYKIIEKKQPVAFWCNPISGHNTLYWYLQNLGQGPELLIRYENEEAVDDSQLPKDRFSAERLKGVDSTLKIQPAELGDSAVYLCASSFQGQKAFFGQGTRLTVV.

The genes are TRBV7-2 and TRBJ1-2, with no clear D. Germline V CDR1 and CDR2: SGHTA, FQGNSA. V was shortened by 1 base and J by 6 bases, with 12 bases between the two germline ends. The CDR3 is made up of 14 amino acids. The CDR3 here is CASSLGKPSHGYTF. The CDR3 DNA follows: TGTGCCAGCAGCTTAGGCAAACCCAGCCATGGCTACACCTTC.

A word on this clonotype: An end of the junction does not agree with germline; a read error may underlie this. This sequence joins TRBV7-7 and TRBJ2-7; 9 bases agree with TRBD2. CDR3 size: 14 residues. Germline V gives CDR1 SSHAT, CDR2 FNYEAQ (reference sequence). CDR3 DNA: TGTGCTAGCAGCTTCGATAGCGGGAGTGGCGAGCAGTACTTC. Its translation is CASSFDSGSGEQYF. Full variable domain (outside the CDR3, taken from reference TRBV7-7 and TRBJ2-7): GAGVSQSPRYKVTKRGQDVTLRCDPISSHATLYWYQQALGQGPEFLTYFNYEAQPDKSGLPSDRFSAERPEGSISTLTIQRTEQRDSAMYRCASSFDSGSGEQYFGPGTRLTVT.

This clonotype was found many times. A read error may produce the germline difference seen at one junction end. The chain is built from TRBV2 and TRBJ1-1; no clear D gene. CDR1 SNHLY and CDR2 FYNNEI come from the germline V gene. The length of the CDR3 is 14 residues. The CDR3 loop reads CASREELMNTEAFF. The CDR3 bases are TGTGCCAGCAGAGAAGAACTCATGAACACTGAAGCTTTCTTT.

J is TRBJ2-5 and V is TRBV5-1; 10 bases map to TRBD2. V lost 4 bases and J lost 7; bases outside the gene matches: 13. Germline V gene sequence: CDR1 SGHRS, CDR2 YFSETQ. The CDR3 covers 16 residues. CDR3 sequence: CASSPVASGRGGTQYF. Here the CDR3 DNA reads TGCGCCAGCAGCCCAGTAGCTAGCGGGAGAGGGGGGACCCAGTACTTC. Based on the CDR3 plus reference TRBV5-1 and TRBJ2-5, the full variable domain is KAGVTQTPRYLIKTRGQQVTLSCSPISGHRSVSWYQQTPGQGLQFLFEYFSETQRNKGNFPGRFSGRQFSNSRSEMNVSTLELGDSALYLCASSPVASGRGGTQYFGPGTRLLVL.

The CDR3 loop reads CASSQDIGLARGSTDTQYF. CDR3 DNA sequence: TGCGCCAGCAGCCAAGATATCGGACTAGCGAGGGGGAGCACAGATACGCAGTATTTT. This chain joins TRBV4-1 and TRBJ2-3; TRBD2 matches 9 bases. Trimming took 0 bases from V and 0 from J; bases not matched to a gene: 10. The CDR3 has 19 residues. Germline CDR1 is MGHRA and CDR2 is YSYEKL.

Ten or more counts support this clonotype. This sequence joins TRBV7-3 and TRBJ2-3, with D possibly TRBD2 on 6 matching bases. Germline CDR1 SGHTA, CDR2 FQGTGA. V lost 5 bases to trimming and J lost 2 bases, with 14 bases between them. The CDR3 runs 15 residues. The CDR3, as DNA: TGTGCCAGCAGCCTAGGAGGGCATAACACAGATACGCAGTATTTT. Translated, it gives CASSLGGHNTDTQYF.

This clonotype was counted at least ten times. The CDR3 DNA reads as TGCGCCAGCAGCTTGCAAGGGGCCACAGATACGCAGTATTTT. This sequence encodes CASSLQGATDTQYF. V is TRBV5-1 and J is TRBJ2-3; D is perhaps TRBD1 (5 bases). This CDR3 has 14 residues. The V and J ends lost 1 base and 2 bases respectively, with 8 bases between them. The germline V gene encodes CDR1 SGHRS and CDR2 YFSETQ.

This clonotype occurred many times. This chain uses TRBV20-1 with TRBJ2-3, with TRBD2 matching 11 bases. CDR3 length: 14 residues. CDR1 DFQATT and CDR2 SNEGSKA come from the germline V gene (reference sequence). V shed 6 bases and J 4 bases; nucleotides not matched to a gene: 6. The CDR3 DNA sequence: TGCAGTGCAAGGGGACTAGCGGTTGCAGATACGCAGTATTTT. Protein product: CSARGLAVADTQYF.

This clonotype was detected ten times or more. This chain uses TRBV28 with TRBJ1-2; 9 bases are shared with TRBD1. The CDR3 consists of 16 residues. The V gene end was trimmed by 3 bases and the J gene end by 5 bases; junction bases not matched to a gene: 10. CDR1 and CDR2 (germline): MDHEN, SYDVKM. The CDR3, as DNA: TGTGCCAGCAGTTTTCCCGGGACAGGGTCGACGTATGGCTACACCTTC. This codes for CASSFPGTGSTYGYTF.

This clonotype was picked up many times. In DNA form, the CDR3 reads TGTGCCAGCCCCGGGTCCTACAATGAGCAGTTCTTC. Translation gives CASPGSYNEQFF. This sequence joins TRBV6-1 and TRBJ2-1; D not certain. The V and J ends lost 8 bases and 1 base respectively, with 6 bases between them. Per the germline V gene, CDR1 is MNHNS and CDR2 is SASEGT. This CDR3 has 12 amino acids.

On this clonotype itself: Relative to the germline gene, one junction end is altered; a read error may explain this. This chain uses TRBV28 with TRBJ2-1; a possible D gene is TRBD2 (6 bases). This CDR3 has 14 residues. CDR1 is MDHEN and CDR2 is SYDVKM in the germline V gene. The CDR3 bases are TGTGCCAGCAGTTCCCTCAGACTGGCTAGCGTCATAGTCTTC. Translating gives CASSSLRLASVIVF.

Comment on this clonotype: A much larger clonotype is one base distant, so this may be a read error. The chain carries TRBV6-1 and TRBJ1-2, with a possible D match to TRBD1 (5 bases). V was pared by 1 base and J by 3 bases, with 15 bases between. Germline V CDR1 and CDR2: MNHNS, SASEGT. The CDR3 totals 16 residues. CDR3 sequence reads: CASSEEKGMADYGYTF. CDR3 in DNA: TGTGCCAGCAGTGAAGAGAAGGGGATGGCTGACTATGGCTACACCTTC.